The source of this T cell receptor beta chain is a study of beta chain features in type 1 diabetes. Overall study results and limits: VDJ junctions from patients with type 1 diabetes contained fewer insertions and more deletions.

There are a few counts of this clone. The antigen remains unidentified. Expressed TCRB transcripts were sequenced, since all the RNA that had been isolated was reverse transcribed. The data were produced by immunoSEQ multiplex PCR, yet TCRdb's version contains in-frame clones alone and is incomplete. The sample yields 900,000 or so clones, 15% to 20% seen once. Cells sorted by CD45RO/CCR7/CD25/CD127/CD95/CD27 comprised CD4+ naive, central memory, regulatory and stem cell-like memory cells. The receptor was derived from a woman in her late teens or twenties in good health. Sequenced input: naive CD4+ T cells from blood.

The CDR3 DNA follows: TGTGCCAGCAGCTCGGTAACTAGTCGGCAGACCCAGTACTTC. Protein sequence: CASSSVTSRQTQYF. The chain employs TRBV5-6 and TRBJ2-5; D might be TRBD2 (5 bases). Trimming pared 3 bases from V and 6 bases from J, leaving 15 bases between. Germline V gene sequence: CDR1 SGHDT, CDR2 YYEEEE. The CDR3 is made up of 14 amino acids.